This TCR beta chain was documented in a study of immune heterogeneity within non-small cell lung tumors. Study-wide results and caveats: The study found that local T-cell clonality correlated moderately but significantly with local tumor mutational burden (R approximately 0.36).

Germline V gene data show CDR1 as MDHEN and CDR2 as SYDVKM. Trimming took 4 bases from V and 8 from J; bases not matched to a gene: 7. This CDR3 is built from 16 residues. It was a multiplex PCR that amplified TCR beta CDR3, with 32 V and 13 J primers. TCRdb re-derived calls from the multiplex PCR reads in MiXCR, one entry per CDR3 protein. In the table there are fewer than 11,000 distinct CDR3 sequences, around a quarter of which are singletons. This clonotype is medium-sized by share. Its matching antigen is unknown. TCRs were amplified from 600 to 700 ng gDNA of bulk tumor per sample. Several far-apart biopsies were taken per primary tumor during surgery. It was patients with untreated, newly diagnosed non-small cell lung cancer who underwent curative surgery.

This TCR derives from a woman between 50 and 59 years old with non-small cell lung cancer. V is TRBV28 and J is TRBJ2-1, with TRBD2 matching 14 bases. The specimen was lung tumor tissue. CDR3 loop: CASSSGLAGEDDEQFF. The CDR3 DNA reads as TGTGCCAGCAGTTCGGGACTAGCGGGAGAAGACGATGAGCAGTTCTTC.